These T cell receptor beta chains were read from a single sample in a study of technical replicates of blood from a handful of donors. The method was immunoSEQ multiplex PCR; TCRdb's version includes in-frame clones alone and lacks a portion of them. The sample holds some 80,000 clones, approximately 90% seen once. The sequencing sample was made of T cells isolated from PBMCs. These receptors were taken from a human donor in good health. Each CDR3 is given with its conserved first and last residue. The D gene is left open where the match is weak. Size is omitted from some rows. Given values are once, few, many or a class for expanded clones.

v_gene	d_gene	len	j_gene	abundance	CDR3aa	CDR3nt
TRBV28	TRBD1	16	TRBJ2-1	NA	CASSLPGQGARGEQFF	TGTGCCAGCAGCCTCCCGGGACAGGGGGCGAGGGGTGAGCAGTTCTTC
TRBV13	TRBD2	21	TRBJ2-2	once	CASSSPGLADLPHLGTGELFF	TGTGCCAGCAGCTCCCCTGGGCTAGCGGACCTCCCTCACCTGGGAACCGGGGAGCTGTTTTTT
TRBV19	TRBD2	14	TRBJ2-7	few	CASSYGGSLYEQYF	TGTGCCAGTAGTTACGGCGGGAGTCTCTACGAGCAGTACTTC
TRBV28	NA	14	TRBJ2-7	NA	CATRNGGNSYEQYF	TGTGCCACCCGAAACGGAGGGAACTCCTACGAGCAGTACTTC
TRBV6-5	TRBD1	14	TRBJ1-2	NA	CASSPSGQGYGYTF	TGTGCCAGCAGTCCCTCGGGACAGGGCTATGGCTACACCTTC
TRBV5-1	TRBD1	14	TRBJ2-7	NA	CASSVDRDVYEQYF	TGCGCCAGCAGCGTTGACAGGGATGTCTACGAGCAGTACTTC
TRBV6-1	NA	17	TRBJ1-1	NA	CASSEAAGHLMNTEAFF	TGTGCCAGCAGTGAAGCCGCCGGACATCTCATGAACACTGAAGCTTTCTTT
TRBV4-1	NA	16	TRBJ2-1	NA	CASSWGGAQNLNEQFF	TGCGCCAGCAGCTGGGGCGGGGCCCAAAACCTCAATGAGCAGTTCTTC
TRBV11-2	NA	12	TRBJ1-1	NA	CASSLPTAEAFF	TGTGCCAGCAGCTTGCCTACGGCTGAAGCTTTCTTT
TRBV5-4	NA	17	TRBJ1-1	NA	CASSLPVQGQMNTEAFF	TGTGCCAGCAGCTTACCTGTTCAAGGACAGATGAACACTGAAGCTTTCTTT
TRBV6-5	NA	13	TRBJ1-1	NA	CASSYKQNTEAFF	TGTGCCAGCAGTTACAAGCAGAACACTGAAGCTTTCTTT
TRBV5-1	NA	15	TRBJ2-3	NA	CASSLGGPSTDTQYF	TGCGCCAGCAGCTTAGGCGGTCCTAGCACAGATACGCAGTATTTT
TRBV9	NA	13	TRBJ1-1	NA	CASSGQLNTEAFF	TGTGCCAGCAGCGGACAGTTGAACACTGAAGCTTTCTTT
TRBV4-2	NA	12	TRBJ1-2	NA	CASSDTNYGYTF	TGTGCCAGCAGCGACACTAACTATGGCTACACCTTC
TRBV7-3	TRBD1	16	TRBJ2-1	NA	CASSPPGTGGYNEQFF	TGTGCCAGCAGCCCCCCCGGGACAGGGGGCTACAATGAGCAGTTCTTC
TRBV6-1	NA	17	TRBJ2-3	NA	CASSDPVQGTSQDTQYF	TGTGCCAGCAGTGATCCAGTACAGGGTACATCACAAGATACGCAGTATTTT
TRBV5-1	NA	13	TRBJ2-5	once	CASSQEILETQYF	TGCGCCAGCTCACAGGAAATTCTAGAGACCCAGTACTTC
TRBV19	TRBD1	14	TRBJ1-5	few	CASSTDRGSQPQHF	TGTGCCAGTAGTACGGACAGGGGTAGCCAGCCCCAGCATTTT
TRBV7-9	TRBD1	19	TRBJ2-4	NA	CASSGRGPGQALAKNIQYF	TGTGCCAGCAGCGGGAGAGGGCCGGGACAGGCCCTAGCCAAAAACATTCAGTACTTC
TRBV6-1	TRBD1	12	TRBJ1-5	NA	CASRDRDQPQHF	TGTGCCAGCAGGGACAGGGACCAGCCCCAGCATTTT
TRBV11-3	NA	15	TRBJ2-7	NA	CASSLGRGSSYEQYF	TGTGCCAGCAGCTTAGGCCGGGGGAGCTCCTACGAGCAGTACTTC
TRBV11-2	TRBD1	15	TRBJ1-3	NA	CASNQGGAAGNTIYF	TGTGCCAGCAATCAAGGGGGCGCAGCCGGAAACACCATATATTTT
TRBV28	TRBD1	17	TRBJ1-2	NA	CASSRFIVRDRGYGYTF	TGTGCCAGCAGTCGGTTTATTGTCCGGGACAGGGGATATGGCTACACCTTC
TRBV5-1	TRBD2	15	TRBJ2-1	NA	CASSIGTSGTNEQFF	TGCGCCAGCAGTATTGGGACTAGCGGGACTAATGAGCAGTTCTTC
TRBV28	TRBD2	16	TRBJ2-3	NA	CASSSASSGRVDTQYF	TGTGCCAGCAGTTCCGCTTCTAGCGGGAGAGTGGATACGCAGTATTTT
TRBV27	TRBD1	13	TRBJ2-3	NA	CASSRTGPDTQYF	TGTGCCAGCAGCCGGACAGGACCAGATACGCAGTATTTT
TRBV19	NA	13	TRBJ2-7	NA	CASSLGGNYEQYF	TGTGCCAGTAGTCTCGGGGGTAATTACGAGCAGTACTTC
TRBV25-1	TRBD1	13	TRBJ2-4	few	CASSGTGESIQYF	TGTGCCAGCAGTGGGACAGGGGAGAGCATTCAGTACTTC